Listed below are T cell receptor beta chains from one sample, sequenced in a study of control samples from healthy donors and cancer patients. Data came from immunoSEQ multiplex PCR; TCRdb stores just in-frame clones and leaves some out. The sample includes roughly 190,000 clones, roughly 89% of them seen just once. The sample consisted of blood. The receptors were sampled from a woman aged 25 to 39 in good health. Both conserved end residues are part of each CDR3. Each record gives: J gene, D gene, V gene, clone size, CDR3 DNA, CDR3 protein. D genes are given only for firm matches. Rows may omit the clone size; those that give it use once, few, many or a size class.

TRBJ2-7	NA	TRBV7-2	NA	TGTGCCAGCAGCCACAGCTACGAGCAGTACTTC	CASSHSYEQYF
TRBJ1-2	NA	TRBV24-1	NA	TGTGCCACCAGTGCCCCCACCGACAGTAACTATGGCTACACCTTC	CATSAPTDSNYGYTF
TRBJ1-5	NA	TRBV12-3/TRBV12-4	NA	TGTGCCAGCAGTTTGGGTCAGCCCCAGCATTTT	CASSLGQPQHF
TRBJ1-1	NA	TRBV9	NA	TGTGCCAGCAGCGTAGACAGGGTAACTGAAGCTTTCTTT	CASSVDRVTEAFF
TRBJ2-3	TRBD2	TRBV6-1	NA	TGTGCCAGCAGTGATAAACTAGCGGGGGTAGGGGATACGCAGTATTTT	CASSDKLAGVGDTQYF
TRBJ1-2	NA	TRBV11-3	NA	TGTGCCAGCAGCTTGGACTATGGCTACACCTTC	CASSLDYGYTF
TRBJ2-6	NA	TRBV21-1	NA	TGTGCCAGCAGCAAAGGGGGCCCTGGGGCCAACGTCCTGACTTTC	CASSKGGPGANVLTF
TRBJ2-3	NA	TRBV6-4	NA	TGTGCCAGCAGTGACGGGGTGGGCTCAGATACGCAGTATTTT	CASSDGVGSDTQYF
TRBJ1-5	NA	TRBV18	NA	TGTGCCAGCTCACGGCAGGGTCCATATAGCAATCAGCCCCAGCATTTT	CASSRQGPYSNQPQHF
TRBJ2-2	TRBD2	TRBV28	NA	TGTGCCAGCAGTTTATCTATAGCGGGACCCGGGGAGCTGTTTTTT	CASSLSIAGPGELFF
TRBJ2-7	NA	TRBV12-5	NA	TGTGCTAGTGGTTTGGTATCGGACTACGAGCAGTACTTC	CASGLVSDYEQYF
TRBJ1-1	NA	TRBV29-1	NA	TGCAGCGTTGGACAGAACACTGAAGCTTTCTTT	CSVGQNTEAFF
TRBJ2-1	NA	TRBV19	NA	TGTGCCAGTAGTATGATGGACAGCTCCTACAATGAGCAGTTCTTC	CASSMMDSSYNEQFF
TRBJ2-1	NA	TRBV21-1	NA	TGTGCCAGCAGCAAAGGTAGCGGGGGTTCCTACAATGAGCAGTTCTTC	CASSKGSGGSYNEQFF
TRBJ1-1	NA	TRBV6-6	NA	TGTGCCAGCAGTTACTCGAATGTGAACACTGAAGCTTTCTTT	CASSYSNVNTEAFF
TRBJ2-1	NA	TRBV9	NA	TGTGCCAGCAGCTTGACCTTGTTCTCCTACAATGAGCAGTTCTTC	CASSLTLFSYNEQFF
TRBJ1-4	NA	TRBV6-5	NA	TGTGCCAGCAGTTACGCGGGTGCAACTAATGAAAAACTGTTTTTT	CASSYAGATNEKLFF
TRBJ2-1	TRBD1	TRBV19	NA	TGTGCCAGTAGTCCCCGTGACAGGGGGCTCTCCTACAATGAGCAGTTCTTC	CASSPRDRGLSYNEQFF
TRBJ2-2	TRBD2	TRBV6-5	NA	TGTGCCAGCAGTTATCGCGGGAGGGGTACCGGGGAGCTGTTTTTT	CASSYRGRGTGELFF
TRBJ1-3	NA	TRBV4-2	NA	TGTGCCAGCAGCCAAGTCGATGCGGGGGTTGGAAACACCATATATTTT	CASSQVDAGVGNTIYF
TRBJ2-5	TRBD1	TRBV3-1/TRBV3-2	NA	TGTGCCAGCAGCCCCGACAGGGTGCGAGAGACCCAGTACTTC	CASSPDRVRETQYF
TRBJ1-5	NA	TRBV4-1	NA	TGCGCCAGCAGCCAACGACATGGCAATCAGCCCCAGCATTTT	CASSQRHGNQPQHF
TRBJ2-5	NA	TRBV6-2/TRBV6-3	NA	TGTGCCAGCAGTTACTCAGGCGGGACCCAGTACTTC	CASSYSGGTQYF
TRBJ1-5	TRBD1	TRBV4-2	NA	TGTGCCAGCAGCCGGACAGGGACCAATCAGCCCCAGCATTTT	CASSRTGTNQPQHF
TRBJ2-3	NA	TRBV5-1	NA	TGCGCCAGCAGCCCTTCCACAGATACGCAGTATTTT	CASSPSTDTQYF
TRBJ2-3	TRBD2	TRBV9	NA	TGTGCCAGCAGCGTCCCGGGACTAGCGAATACAGATACGCAGTATTTT	CASSVPGLANTDTQYF
TRBJ2-3	NA	TRBV25-1	NA	TGTGCCAGCAGTGAACGAGGAGGGGCAGATACGCAGTATTTT	CASSERGGADTQYF
TRBJ1-1	NA	TRBV21-1	NA	TGTGCCAGCAGCACCAGGGGGGGGGCTGAAGCTTTCTTT	CASSTRGGAEAFF
TRBJ2-3	TRBD2	TRBV5-1	NA	TGCGCCAGCAGCTTAGCGGGAGGGCCTGAAGATACGCAGTATTTT	CASSLAGGPEDTQYF
TRBJ1-3	NA	TRBV28	NA	TGTGCCAGCAGTTTACCGGGGTCTGGAAACACCATATATTTT	CASSLPGSGNTIYF
TRBJ1-2	NA	TRBV4-2	NA	TGTGCCAGCAGCCAAGATGGCAGCACTAACTATGGCTACACCTTC	CASSQDGSTNYGYTF
TRBJ2-1	TRBD2	TRBV5-1	NA	TGCGCCAGCAGCTTGCGGGAGGGGTACAATGAGCAGTTCTTC	CASSLREGYNEQFF
TRBJ1-6	TRBD1	TRBV5-4	NA	TGTGCCAGCAGCCAAAGGGACAGGGGTAATTCACCCCTCCACTTT	CASSQRDRGNSPLHF
TRBJ1-5	TRBD1	TRBV30	NA	TGTGCCTGGAGTGTAGGGGGGACAGGGAATCAGCCCCAGCATTTT	CAWSVGGTGNQPQHF
TRBJ2-7	NA	TRBV28	NA	TGTGCCAGCAGGGGGCCCTACGAGCAGTACTTC	CASRGPYEQYF
TRBJ2-7	NA	TRBV30	NA	TGTGCCTGGAGTGGGGCTCTCTACGAGCAGTACTTC	CAWSGALYEQYF
TRBJ1-1	TRBD1	TRBV29-1	NA	TGCAGCGCCGGGGACAGGAACACTAAAGCTTTCTTT	CSAGDRNTKAFF
TRBJ2-1	NA	TRBV2	NA	TGTGCCAGCAGCGTTAGGGGGAATGAGCAGTTCTTC	CASSVRGNEQFF
TRBJ2-1	TRBD1	TRBV6-6	NA	TGTGCCAGCAGTTATACCGGGACAGGGGTAAGGAATGAGCAGTTCTTC	CASSYTGTGVRNEQFF
TRBJ1-2	TRBD1	TRBV11-3	few	TGTGCCAGCAGCTCCCCGGGACAGGGGGCATCTGGCTACACCTTC	CASSSPGQGASGYTF
TRBJ1-1	NA	TRBV18	NA	TGTGCCAGCTCACCACGCCAGACCTACACTGAAGCTTTCTTT	CASSPRQTYTEAFF
TRBJ2-1	TRBD1	TRBV5-8	once	TGTGCCAGCAGCTCGGGGACAGGGAGCTCCTACAATGAGCAGTTCTTC	CASSSGTGSSYNEQFF
TRBJ1-5	NA	TRBV7-2	NA	TGTGCCAGCAGCTTGGGGGGACAGCCCCAGCATTTT	CASSLGGQPQHF
TRBJ1-1	TRBD1	TRBV18	NA	TGTGCCAGCTCACTAACAGGGGAGCGAACTGAAGCTTTCTTT	CASSLTGERTEAFF
TRBJ1-4	NA	TRBV7-9	NA	TGTGCCAGCAGCTTAGAATCAGCGCTTAATGAAAAACTGTTTTTT	CASSLESALNEKLFF
TRBJ2-2	NA	TRBV10-1	once	TGCGCCAGCAGTGAGGGTTGGGACTTTCTGAACACCGGGGAGCTGTTTTTT	CASSEGWDFLNTGELFF
TRBJ2-4	NA	TRBV12-3/TRBV12-4	NA	TGTGCCAGCAGCCGGGCGGCCAAAAACATTCAGTACTTC	CASSRAAKNIQYF